The TCR beta chain described here comes from a study of technical replicates of blood from a handful of donors (dated by TCRdb to about 2017). As regards this clone: Its antigen target is currently unknown. Base quality data are lacking; no much larger clone is found one base away.

Library prep was done by the immunoSEQ multiplex PCR assay. TCRdb took over this immuneACCESS table, retaining in-frame rearrangements with V and J assigned. Such tables are incomplete; in checked studies, under half of the missing clones stem from an unresolved V gene, and the remainder is unexplained. Here the sample has more than 12,000 clones; less than 90% occur a single time. The top ten clones comprise approximately 11% of the sample. The CDR3 contains 16 residues, cysteine and phenylalanine counted. The sequence is cut down to CDR3 DNA, 48 bases in frame from base 1. V is pruned by 5 bases and J by 0 bases, leaving 8 bases of the junction without a gene match. The germline V gene (reference sequence) provides CDR1 SGHNT and CDR2 YYREEE.

The chain is encoded by TRBV5-4 joined to TRBJ2-1, and TRBD1 matches 7 of the central bases. Sequenced material: PBMCs. The source of this sequence is a human donor in good health. CDR3 loop: CASRATGARSYNEQFF. The DNA sequence is as follows: TGTGCCAGCAGGGCAACAGGGGCCCGCTCCTACAATGAGCAGTTCTTC.